Included here is one T cell receptor (beta chain) sequence, with context. This sample was taken from a study of control samples from healthy donors and cancer patients. Produced via immunoSEQ multiplex PCR; TCRdb's table is partial and in-frame only. The sample lists roughly 150,000 clones, about 93% occurring once. V lost 0 bases to trimming and J lost 6 bases, with 12 bases between them. The CDR3 is 15 amino acids. The germline gives CDR1 SGHDT, CDR2 YYEEEE. Specimen: blood. The receptor comes from a man aged 45-65 years in good health. The chain uses TRBV5-6 and TRBJ2-2; a weak D match, TRBD1 (7 bases). The DNA of the CDR3 is TGTGCCAGCAGCTTGGTGGGCAGGGGGGCCGGGGAGCTGTTTTTT. Translation gives CASSLVGRGAGELFF.